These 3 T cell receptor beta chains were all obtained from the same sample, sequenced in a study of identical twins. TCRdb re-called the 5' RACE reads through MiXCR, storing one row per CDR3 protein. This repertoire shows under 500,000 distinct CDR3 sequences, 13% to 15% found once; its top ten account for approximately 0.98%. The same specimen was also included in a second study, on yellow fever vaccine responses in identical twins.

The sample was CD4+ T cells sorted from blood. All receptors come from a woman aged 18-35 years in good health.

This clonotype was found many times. The CDR3 protein is CASSVQGAAFF. The CDR3 DNA is TGTGCCAGCAGTGTACAGGGAGCAGCTTTCTTT. The rearrangement joins TRBV6-6 to TRBJ1-1, with D perhaps TRBD1 (6 bases). CDR3 length equals 11 residues. V shed 5 bases and J shed 10 bases, with 11 bases lying between them. From germline, CDR1 is MNHNY and CDR2 SVGAGI (reference sequence).

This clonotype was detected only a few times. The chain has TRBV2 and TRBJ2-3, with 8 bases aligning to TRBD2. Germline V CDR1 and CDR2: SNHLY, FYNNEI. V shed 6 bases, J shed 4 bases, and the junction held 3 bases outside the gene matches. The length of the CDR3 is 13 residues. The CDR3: CASRDSGADTQYF. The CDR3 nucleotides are TGTGCCAGCAGAGATAGCGGGGCAGATACGCAGTATTTT.

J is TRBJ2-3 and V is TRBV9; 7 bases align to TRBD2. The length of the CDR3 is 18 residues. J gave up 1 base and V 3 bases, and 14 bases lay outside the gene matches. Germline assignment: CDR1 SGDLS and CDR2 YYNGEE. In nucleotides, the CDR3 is TGTGCCAGCAGCGCACCCCTCGGAGGTGGGAGGGGCACAGATACGCAGTATTTT. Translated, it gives CASSAPLGGGRGTDTQYF. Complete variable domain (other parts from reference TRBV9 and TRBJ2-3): DSGVTQTPKHLITATGQRVTLRCSPRSGDLSVYWYQQSLDQGLQFLIQYYNGEERAKGNILERFSAQQFPDLHSELNLSSLELGDSALYFCASSAPLGGGRGTDTQYFGPGTRLTVL.